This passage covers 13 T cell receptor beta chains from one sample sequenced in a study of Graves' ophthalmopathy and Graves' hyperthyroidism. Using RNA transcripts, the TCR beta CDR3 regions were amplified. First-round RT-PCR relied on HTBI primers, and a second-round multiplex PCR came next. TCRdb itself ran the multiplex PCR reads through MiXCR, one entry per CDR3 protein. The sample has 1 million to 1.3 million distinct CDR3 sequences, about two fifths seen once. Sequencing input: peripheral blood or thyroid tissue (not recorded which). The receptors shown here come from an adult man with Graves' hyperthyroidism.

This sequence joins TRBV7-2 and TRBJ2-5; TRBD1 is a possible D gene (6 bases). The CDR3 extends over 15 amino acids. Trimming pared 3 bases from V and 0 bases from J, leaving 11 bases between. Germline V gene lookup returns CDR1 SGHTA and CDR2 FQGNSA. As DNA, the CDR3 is TGTGCCAGCAGCTTCCTGGGACACCACCAAGAGACCCAGTACTTC. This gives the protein CASSFLGHHQETQYF.

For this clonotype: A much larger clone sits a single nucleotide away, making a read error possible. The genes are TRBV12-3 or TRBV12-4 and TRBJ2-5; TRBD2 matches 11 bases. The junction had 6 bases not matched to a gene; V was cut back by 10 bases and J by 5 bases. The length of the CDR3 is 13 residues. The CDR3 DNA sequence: TGTGCCAACACTAGCGGGGGTAGTGAGACCCAGTACTTC. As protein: CANTSGGSETQYF.

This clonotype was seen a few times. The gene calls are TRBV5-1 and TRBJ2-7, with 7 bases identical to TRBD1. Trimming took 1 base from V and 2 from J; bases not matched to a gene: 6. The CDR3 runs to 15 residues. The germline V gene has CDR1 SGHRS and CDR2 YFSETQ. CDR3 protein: CASSLQPGQTYEQYF. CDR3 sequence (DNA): TGCGCCAGCAGCTTGCAACCGGGACAGACCTACGAGCAGTACTTC.

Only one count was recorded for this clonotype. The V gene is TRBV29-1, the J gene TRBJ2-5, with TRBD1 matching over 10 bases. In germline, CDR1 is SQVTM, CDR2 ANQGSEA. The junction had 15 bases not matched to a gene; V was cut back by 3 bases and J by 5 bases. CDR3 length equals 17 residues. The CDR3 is CSVDMGTGVSSDETQYF. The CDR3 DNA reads TGCAGCGTTGATATGGGGACAGGGGTCTCGTCAGACGAGACCCAGTACTTC. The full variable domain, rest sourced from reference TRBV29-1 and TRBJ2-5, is SAVISQKPSRDICQRGTSLTIQCQVDSQVTMMFWYRQQPGQSLTLIATANQGSEATYESGFVIDKFPISRPNLTFSTLTVSNMSPEDSSIYLCSVDMGTGVSSDETQYFGPGTRLLVL.

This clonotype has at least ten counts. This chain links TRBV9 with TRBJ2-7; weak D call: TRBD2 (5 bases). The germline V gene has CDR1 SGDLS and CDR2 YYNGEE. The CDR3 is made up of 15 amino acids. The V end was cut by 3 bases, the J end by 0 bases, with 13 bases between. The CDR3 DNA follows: TGTGCCAGCAGCGAGGGCTGGGCGGGCTCCTACGAGCAGTACTTC. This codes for CASSEGWAGSYEQYF.

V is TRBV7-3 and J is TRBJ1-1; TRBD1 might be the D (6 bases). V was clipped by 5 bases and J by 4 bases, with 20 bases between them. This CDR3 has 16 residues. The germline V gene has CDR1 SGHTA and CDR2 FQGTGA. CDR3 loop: CASSIMGGAGSTEAFF. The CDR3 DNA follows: TGTGCCAGCAGCATAATGGGGGGCGCGGGGAGCACTGAAGCTTTCTTT.

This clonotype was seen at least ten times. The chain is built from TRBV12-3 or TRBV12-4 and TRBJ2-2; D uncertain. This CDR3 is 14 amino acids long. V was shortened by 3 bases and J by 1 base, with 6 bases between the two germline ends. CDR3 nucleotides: TGTGCCAGCAGTTTCCCAGAGAACACCGGGGAGCTGTTTTTT. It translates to CASSFPENTGELFF.

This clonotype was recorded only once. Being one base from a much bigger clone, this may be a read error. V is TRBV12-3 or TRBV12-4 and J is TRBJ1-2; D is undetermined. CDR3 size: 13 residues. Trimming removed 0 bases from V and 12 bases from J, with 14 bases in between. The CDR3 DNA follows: TGTGCCAGCAGTTTAGCGCATCCGATGGGCCACACCTTC. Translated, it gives CASSLAHPMGHTF.

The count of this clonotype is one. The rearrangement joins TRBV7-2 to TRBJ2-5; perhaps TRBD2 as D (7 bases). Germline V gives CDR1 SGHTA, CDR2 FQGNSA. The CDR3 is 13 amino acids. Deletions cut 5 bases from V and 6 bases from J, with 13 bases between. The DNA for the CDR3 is TGTGCCAGCAGCGTGGGGGGGCAAAAGACCCAGTACTTC. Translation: CASSVGGQKTQYF.

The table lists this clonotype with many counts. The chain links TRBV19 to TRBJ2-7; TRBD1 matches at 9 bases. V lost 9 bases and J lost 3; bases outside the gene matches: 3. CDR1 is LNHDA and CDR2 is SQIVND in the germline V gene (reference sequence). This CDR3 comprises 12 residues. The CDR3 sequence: CASGTGIYEQYF. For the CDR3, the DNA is TGTGCCAGCGGGACAGGGATCTACGAGCAGTACTTC.

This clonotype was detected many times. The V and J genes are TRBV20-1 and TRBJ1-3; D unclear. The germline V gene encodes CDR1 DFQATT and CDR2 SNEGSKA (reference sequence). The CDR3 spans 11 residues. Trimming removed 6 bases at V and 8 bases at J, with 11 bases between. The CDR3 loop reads CSAVPMDTIYF. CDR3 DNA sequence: TGCAGTGCCGTTCCGATGGACACCATATATTTT.

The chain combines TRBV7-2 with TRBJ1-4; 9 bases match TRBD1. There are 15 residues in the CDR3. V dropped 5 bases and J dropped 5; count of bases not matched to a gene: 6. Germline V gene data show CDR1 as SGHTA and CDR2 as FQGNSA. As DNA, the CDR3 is TGTGCCAGCAGCCCCCGGGGGACAGGGAATGAAAAACTGTTTTTT. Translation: CASSPRGTGNEKLFF. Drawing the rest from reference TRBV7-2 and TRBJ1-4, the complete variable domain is GAGVSQSPSNKVTEKGKDVELRCDPISGHTALYWYRQSLGQGLEFLIYFQGNSAPDKSGLPSDRFSAERTGGSVSTLTIQRTQQEDSAVYLCASSPRGTGNEKLFFGSGTQLSVL.

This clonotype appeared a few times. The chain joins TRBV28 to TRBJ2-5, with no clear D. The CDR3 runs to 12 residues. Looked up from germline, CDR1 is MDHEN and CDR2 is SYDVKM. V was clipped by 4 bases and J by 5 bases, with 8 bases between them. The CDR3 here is CASSYGWETQYF. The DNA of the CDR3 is TGTGCCAGCAGTTACGGGTGGGAGACCCAGTACTTC. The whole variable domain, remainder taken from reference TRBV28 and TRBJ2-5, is DVKVTQSSRYLVKRTGEKVFLECVQDMDHENMFWYRQDPGLGLRLIYFSYDVKMKEKGDIPEGYSVSREKKERFSLILESASTNQTSMYLCASSYGWETQYFGPGTRLLVL.